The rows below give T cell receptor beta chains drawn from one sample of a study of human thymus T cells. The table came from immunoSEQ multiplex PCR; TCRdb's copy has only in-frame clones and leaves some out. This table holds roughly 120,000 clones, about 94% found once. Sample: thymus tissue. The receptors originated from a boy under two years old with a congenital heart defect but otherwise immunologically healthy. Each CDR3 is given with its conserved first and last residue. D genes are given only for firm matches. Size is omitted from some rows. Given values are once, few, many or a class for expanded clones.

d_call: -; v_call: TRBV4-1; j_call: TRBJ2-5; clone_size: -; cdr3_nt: TGCGCCAGCAGCCCTCTGACGGCGCCGGGAGCGGGTGAAGAGACCCAGTACTTC; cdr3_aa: CASSPLTAPGAGEETQYF
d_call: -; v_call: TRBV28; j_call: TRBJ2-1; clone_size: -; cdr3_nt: TGTGCCACCGAAAAAACGTGGGACTACAATGAGCAGTTCTTC; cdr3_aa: CATEKTWDYNEQFF
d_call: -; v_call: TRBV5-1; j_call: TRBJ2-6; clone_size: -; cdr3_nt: TGCGCCAGCAGTTATAACCGTCCACAGGGCAAGTCTGGGGCCAACGTCCTGACTTTC; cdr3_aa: CASSYNRPQGKSGANVLTF
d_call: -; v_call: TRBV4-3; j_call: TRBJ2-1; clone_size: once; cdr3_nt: TGCGCCAGCAGCCAGGGCAGCGCGGACTTGGATGAGCAGTTCTTC; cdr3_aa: CASSQGSADLDEQFF
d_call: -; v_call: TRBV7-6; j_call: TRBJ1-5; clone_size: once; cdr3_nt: TGTGCCAGCAGCTTAATCTCGCGTAGCAATCAGCCCCAGCATTTT; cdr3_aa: CASSLISRSNQPQHF
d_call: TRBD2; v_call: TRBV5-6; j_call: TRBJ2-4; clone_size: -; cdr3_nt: TGTGCCAGCAGCGGAAAGGGACTAGCGGGCAAAAACATTCAGTACTTC; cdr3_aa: CASSGKGLAGKNIQYF
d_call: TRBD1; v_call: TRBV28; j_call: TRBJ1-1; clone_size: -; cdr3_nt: TGTGCCAGCAGTCCCGACAGGGGCACTGAAGCTTTCTTT; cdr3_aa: CASSPDRGTEAFF
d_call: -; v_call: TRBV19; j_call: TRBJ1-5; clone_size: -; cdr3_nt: TGTGCCAGTAGAGCCAGGGATTCGAGCAATCAGCCCCAGCATTTT; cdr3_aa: CASRARDSSNQPQHF
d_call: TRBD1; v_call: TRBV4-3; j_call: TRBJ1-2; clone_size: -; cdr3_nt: TGCGCCAGCAACGACAGGGGGAAAGGTTATGGCTACACCTTC; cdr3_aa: CASNDRGKGYGYTF
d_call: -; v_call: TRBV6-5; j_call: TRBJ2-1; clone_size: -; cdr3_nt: TGTGCCAGCAGGCCCAGGGGACCATACAATGAGCAGTTCTTC; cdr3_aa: CASRPRGPYNEQFF
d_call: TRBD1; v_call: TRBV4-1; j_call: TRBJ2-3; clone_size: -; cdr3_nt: TGCGCCAGCAGTCGGCCAGACAGGGGCACAGATACGCAGTATTTT; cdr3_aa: CASSRPDRGTDTQYF
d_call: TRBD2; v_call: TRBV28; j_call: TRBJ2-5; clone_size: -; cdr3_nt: TGTGCCAGCAGTTTGAAGGGCGGGGGGGCGCGCGAGACCCAGTACTTC; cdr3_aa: CASSLKGGGARETQYF
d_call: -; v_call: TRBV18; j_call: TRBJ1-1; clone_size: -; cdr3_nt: TGTGCCAGCTCACCGAGGACAGCGACGAACACTGAAGCTTTCTTT; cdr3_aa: CASSPRTATNTEAFF
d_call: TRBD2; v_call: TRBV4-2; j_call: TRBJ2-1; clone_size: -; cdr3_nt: TGTGCCAGCAGCCCACAACTTAGCGGGGGGCCGAGAAATGAGCAGTTCTTC; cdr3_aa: CASSPQLSGGPRNEQFF
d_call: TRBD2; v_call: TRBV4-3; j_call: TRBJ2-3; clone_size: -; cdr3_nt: TGCGCCAGCAGCCAAGACACTAGCGGGGGGCCTAGGACGAATTTT; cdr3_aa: CASSQDTSGGPRTNF
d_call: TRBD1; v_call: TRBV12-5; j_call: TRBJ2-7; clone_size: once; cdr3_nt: TGTGCTAGTGGTTTGTTCACCCCGACTCGGACAGGGATGAACGAGCAGTACTTC; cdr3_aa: CASGLFTPTRTGMNEQYF
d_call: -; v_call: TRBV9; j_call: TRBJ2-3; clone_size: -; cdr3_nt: TGTGCCAGCAGCGCTATTGGGGGTAGCGTGGGGGCCCGTGGGACAGATACGCAGTATTTT; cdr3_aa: CASSAIGGSVGARGTDTQYF
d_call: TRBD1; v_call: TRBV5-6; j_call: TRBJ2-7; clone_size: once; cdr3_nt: TGTGCCAGCAGCTCGACAGGGGGCGCTTCCCACGAGCAGTACTTC; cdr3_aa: CASSSTGGASHEQYF
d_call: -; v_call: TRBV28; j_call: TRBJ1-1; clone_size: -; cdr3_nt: TGTGCCAGCAGTTTACCGGGGGGGACGAACACTGAAGCTTTCTTT; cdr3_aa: CASSLPGGTNTEAFF
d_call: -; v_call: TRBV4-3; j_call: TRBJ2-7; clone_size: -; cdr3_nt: TGCGCCAGCAGCCAAGACAGGGCTCAGTACTCCTACGAGCAGTACTTC; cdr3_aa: CASSQDRAQYSYEQYF
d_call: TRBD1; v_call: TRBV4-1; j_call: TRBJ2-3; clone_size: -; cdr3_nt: TGCGCCAGCAGCCAAGAATTGACAGGGAAGACAGATACGCAGTATTTT; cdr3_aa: CASSQELTGKTDTQYF
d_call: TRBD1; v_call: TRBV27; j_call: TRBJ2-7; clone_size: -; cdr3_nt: TGTGCCAGCAGGGACAGGACCTACGAGCAGTACTTC; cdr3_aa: CASRDRTYEQYF
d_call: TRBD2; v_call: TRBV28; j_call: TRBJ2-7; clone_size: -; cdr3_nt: TGTGCCAGCAGTTTAGGAAGCGGGGACTCCTACGAGCAGTACTTC; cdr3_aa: CASSLGSGDSYEQYF
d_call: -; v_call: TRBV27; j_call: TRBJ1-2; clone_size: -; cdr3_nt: TGTGCCAGCAGTCGGAACAGGGAACACTACGGCTACACCTTC; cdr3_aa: CASSRNREHYGYTF
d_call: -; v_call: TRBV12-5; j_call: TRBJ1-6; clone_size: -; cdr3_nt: TGTGCTAGTGGTTTACAGGGTTATAATTCACCCCTCCACTTT; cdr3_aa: CASGLQGYNSPLHF
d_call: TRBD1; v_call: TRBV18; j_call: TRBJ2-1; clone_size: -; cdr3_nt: TGTGCCAGCTCACCAACGACAGGGGGCTACAATGAGCAGTTCTTC; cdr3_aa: CASSPTTGGYNEQFF
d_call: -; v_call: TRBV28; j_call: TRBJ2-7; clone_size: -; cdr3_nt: TGTGCCAGTTCTTCGGACTCTCTCTCCTACGAGCAGTACTTC; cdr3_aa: CASSSDSLSYEQYF
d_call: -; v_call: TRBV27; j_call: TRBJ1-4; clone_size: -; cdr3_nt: TGTGCCAGCAGCTTCCGGGCCCTGGAAGGGGAAAAACTGTTTTTT; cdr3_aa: CASSFRALEGEKLFF
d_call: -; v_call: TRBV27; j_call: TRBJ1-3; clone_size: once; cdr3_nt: TGTGCCAGCAGGTGGGGTAGTTCTGGAAACACCATATATTTT; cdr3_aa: CASRWGSSGNTIYF
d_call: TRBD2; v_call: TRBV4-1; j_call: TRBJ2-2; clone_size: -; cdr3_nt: TGCGCCAGCAGCCTCTGCGGGGGGCGGGGTTTCGGGGAGCTGTTTTTT; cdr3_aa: CASSLCGGRGFGELFF
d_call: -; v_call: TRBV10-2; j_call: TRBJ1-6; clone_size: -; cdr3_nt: TGCGCCAGCACCGGGGGTGGCAGGAGTAATTCACCCCTCCACTTT; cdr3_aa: CASTGGGRSNSPLHF
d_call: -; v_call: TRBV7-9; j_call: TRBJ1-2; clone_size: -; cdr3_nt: TGTGCCAGCAGCCTTTCGGGGGCCCTCTATTACAACTATGGCTACACCTTC; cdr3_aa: CASSLSGALYYNYGYTF
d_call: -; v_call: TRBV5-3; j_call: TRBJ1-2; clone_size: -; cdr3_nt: TGTGCCAGAAGCTTCCAGGGACTTCTCATGGGCTATGGCTACACCTTC; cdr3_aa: CARSFQGLLMGYGYTF
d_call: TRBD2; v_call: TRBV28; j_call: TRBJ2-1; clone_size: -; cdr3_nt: TGTGCCAGCAGTTCCCCCGGCGGGGGGGACGGCAATGAGCAGTTCTTC; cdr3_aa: CASSSPGGGDGNEQFF
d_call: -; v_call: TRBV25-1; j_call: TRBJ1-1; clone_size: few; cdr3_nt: TGTGCCAGCAGTGACCTCTGGGACACTGAAGCTTTCTTT; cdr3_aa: CASSDLWDTEAFF
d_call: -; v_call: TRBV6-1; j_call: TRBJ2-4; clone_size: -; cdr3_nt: TGTGCCAGCAGTGAAGGAGGGTTCAAAAACATTCAGTACTTC; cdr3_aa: CASSEGGFKNIQYF
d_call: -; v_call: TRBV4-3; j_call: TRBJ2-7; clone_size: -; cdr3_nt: TGCGCCAGCAGCCAAGTCGCGGGGAAGGCCTCCTACGAGCAGTACTTC; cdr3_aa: CASSQVAGKASYEQYF
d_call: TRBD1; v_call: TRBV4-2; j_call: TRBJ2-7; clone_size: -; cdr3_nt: TGTGCCAGCAGCCAAGATAGACAGGGGGGCGAGCAGTACTTC; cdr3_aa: CASSQDRQGGEQYF
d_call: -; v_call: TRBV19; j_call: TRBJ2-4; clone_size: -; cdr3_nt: TGTGCCAGTAGTAGCCGGGGACGGCCCCCAGGAGACATTCAGTACTTC; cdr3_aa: CASSSRGRPPGDIQYF
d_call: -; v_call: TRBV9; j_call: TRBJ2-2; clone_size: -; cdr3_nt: TGTGCCAGCAGCCCCTCGGGGAGTTCCACCGGGGAGCTGTTTTTT; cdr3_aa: CASSPSGSSTGELFF
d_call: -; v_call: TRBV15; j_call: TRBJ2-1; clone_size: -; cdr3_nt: TGTGCCACCAGCAGATTCTCACCAGGGCGGAGGCCGAATGAGCAGTTCTTC; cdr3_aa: CATSRFSPGRRPNEQFF
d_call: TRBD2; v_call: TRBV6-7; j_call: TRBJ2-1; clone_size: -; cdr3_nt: TGTGCTCCCTGGTGGACTAGCGGGGGGCCCTTGAGCTCCTACAATGAGCAGTTCTTC; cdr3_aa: CAPWWTSGGPLSSYNEQFF
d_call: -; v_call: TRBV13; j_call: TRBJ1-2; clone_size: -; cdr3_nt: TGTGCCAGCAGCTTAGGCGGCCTTCGATATGGCTACACCTTC; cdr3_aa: CASSLGGLRYGYTF
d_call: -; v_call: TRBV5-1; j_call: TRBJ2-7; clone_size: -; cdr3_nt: TGCGCCAGCAGCTTGGCGGGCAGGGGCTACGAGCAGTACTTC; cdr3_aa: CASSLAGRGYEQYF
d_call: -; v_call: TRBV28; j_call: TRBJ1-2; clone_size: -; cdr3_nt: TGTGCCAGCAGTTTCTCCAGCCAAGGGAGCTATGGCTACACCTTC; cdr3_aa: CASSFSSQGSYGYTF
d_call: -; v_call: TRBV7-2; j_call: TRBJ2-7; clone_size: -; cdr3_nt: TGTGCCAGCAGCTTGTCAGGGCCCTACGAGCAGTACTTC; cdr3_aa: CASSLSGPYEQYF
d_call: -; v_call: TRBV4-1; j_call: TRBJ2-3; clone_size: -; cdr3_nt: TGCGCCAGCAGCCAAGGCGGGCGAGGGACAACAGATACGCAGTATTTT; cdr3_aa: CASSQGGRGTTDTQYF
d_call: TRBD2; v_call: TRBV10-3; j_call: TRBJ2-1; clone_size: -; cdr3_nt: TGTGCCATCAGTGAGTCGCCCCCTACTAGCGGGGGTCACAATGAGCAGTTCTTC; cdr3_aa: CAISESPPTSGGHNEQFF
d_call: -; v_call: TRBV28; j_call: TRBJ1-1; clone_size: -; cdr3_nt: TGTGCCAGCAGGAAACCCACTGAAGCTTTCTTT; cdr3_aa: CASRKPTEAFF
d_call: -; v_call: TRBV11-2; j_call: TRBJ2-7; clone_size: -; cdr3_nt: TGTGCCAGCAGCTTTCCAGGGTCAGGGTGCTACGAGCAGTACTTC; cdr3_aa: CASSFPGSGCYEQYF
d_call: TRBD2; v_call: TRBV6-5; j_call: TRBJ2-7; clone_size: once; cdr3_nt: TGTGCCAGCAGTTACGGCGGGGGTTTCTCCTACGAGCAGTACTTC; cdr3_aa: CASSYGGGFSYEQYF
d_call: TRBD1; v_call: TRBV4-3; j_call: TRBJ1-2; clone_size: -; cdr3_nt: TGCGCCAGCAGCCAACTCCGGGACAGGGGTCAGGGCTACACCTTC; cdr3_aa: CASSQLRDRGQGYTF
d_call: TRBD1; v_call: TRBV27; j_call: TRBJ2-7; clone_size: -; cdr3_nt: TGTGCCAGCAGTAGGACAGGGCCTCAGTACCACGAGCAGTACTTC; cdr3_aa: CASSRTGPQYHEQYF
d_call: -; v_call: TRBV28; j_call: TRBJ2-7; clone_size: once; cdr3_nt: TGTGCCAGCAGTTTCGCGGACGCTGCCTACGAGCAGTACTTC; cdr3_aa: CASSFADAAYEQYF